Listed here are 23 T cell receptor beta chains from one sample, sequenced in a study of T-cell reconstitution after alpha-beta-depleted transplantation in children. The TCRbeta library was prepared with unique molecular identifiers. TCRdb used MiXCR to reprocess the PCR reads, holding one entry per CDR3 protein. The sample includes hundreds of thousands of distinct CDR3 sequences, about 10% of them seen just once. The specimen comprised PBMCs, sampled before TCRalphabeta/CD19-depleted stem cell transplant. The origin of the receptors is a child aged 2 to 10 with inherited bone marrow failure, due to receive a stem cell transplant.

This clonotype has ten or more counts. This chain joins TRBV9 and TRBJ2-7; possibly TRBD2 for D (6 bases). This CDR3 region has 14 residues. The germline CDR1 and CDR2 sequences are SGDLS and YYNGEE. V lost 0 bases to trimming and J lost 6 bases, with 13 bases between them. The CDR3, as DNA: TGTGCCAGCAGCGTAGGGAGGGGACCAGGCGAGCAGTACTTC. It specifies CASSVGRGPGEQYF.

The table lists this clonotype with many counts. CDR3 in DNA: TGTGCCAGCACTCGAGGCCGCTCCTACGAGCAGTACTTC. Translating it yields CASTRGRSYEQYF. The chain links TRBV12-3 or TRBV12-4 to TRBJ2-7; no firm D call. Deletions cut 7 bases from V and 0 bases from J, with 10 bases between. CDR3 length: 13 amino acids.

This clonotype was detected ten times or more. The rearrangement uses TRBV7-8 and TRBJ2-3, with D maybe TRBD2 (6 bases). This CDR3 has 14 residues. V lost 2 bases and J lost 7, with 13 bases in between. The V gene's germline CDR1 is SGHVS and CDR2 FQNEAQ. The CDR3 DNA is TGTGCCAGCAGCTTACCCGGTGGGGGGAATACGCAGTATTTT. Protein: CASSLPGGGNTQYF.

This clonotype was observed many times. The rearrangement joins TRBV12-3 or TRBV12-4 to TRBJ1-5; 7 bases agree with TRBD1. The CDR3 length is 14 residues. V was clipped by 5 bases and J by 9 bases; unmatched bases: 10. CDR3 bases: TGTGCCAGCAGTCCAGGACAGGCGGTGGGGCCCCAGCATTTT. Amino acids: CASSPGQAVGPQHF.

V usage is TRBV28 and J usage is TRBJ1-4; no clear D. The CDR3 has 15 amino acids. Germline V gene data show CDR1 as MDHEN and CDR2 as SYDVKM. V lost 3 bases and J lost 4, with 12 bases in between. The CDR3 reads CASSFVGFDNEKLFF. CDR3 DNA: TGTGCCAGCAGTTTTGTGGGTTTTGATAATGAAAAACTGTTTTTT.

About this clonotype: This may come from a read error, since a much larger clone is one base off. This sequence joins TRBV29-1 and TRBJ2-7, with TRBD1 matching 10 bases. Trimming at V came to 7 bases and at J to 1 base, leaving 10 bases not matched to a gene. The CDR3 length is 15 residues. Germline values: CDR1 SQVTM, CDR2 ANQGSEA. The CDR3 nucleotides are TGCAGCGCCCAACCCGGGACAGGGGCTTCCTACGAGCAGTACTTC. Residues: CSAQPGTGASYEQYF.

This clonotype appeared many times. The J gene is TRBJ1-2, the V gene TRBV18, with D perhaps TRBD1 (6 bases). Germline lookup yields CDR1 KGHSH and CDR2 LQKENI. The V end lost 3 bases, the J end lost 3 bases, and 14 bases lay between the germline ends. This CDR3 comprises 15 residues. The CDR3 nucleotides are TGTGCCAGCTCACCCCGAAGGGACATATACTATGGCTACACCTTC. Residues: CASSPRRDIYYGYTF.

Ten or more counts support this clonotype. The V gene is TRBV7-9, the J gene TRBJ2-7; no clear D. Germline assignment: CDR1 SEHNR and CDR2 FQNEAQ (reference sequence). The CDR3 loop spans 16 amino acids. With 5 bases removed from V and 2 bases from J, the gap between germline ends came to 19 bases. CDR3 DNA: TGTGCCAGCAGCAGGGATTTGGGGTATCCTCCCTACGAGCAGTACTTC. Amino acid sequence: CASSRDLGYPPYEQYF.

A word on this clonotype: Germline is not matched at one junction end, which may reflect a read error. V usage is TRBV12-3 or TRBV12-4 and J usage is TRBJ1-1; no clear D. The CDR3 is made up of 13 amino acids. The CDR3 here is CASTLMVNTEAFF. CDR3 nucleotides: TGTGCCAGCACTTTAATGGTGAACACTGAAGCTTTCTTT.

In this sample, this clonotype turned up a few times. The chain has TRBV7-2 and TRBJ1-1, with D tentatively TRBD1 (5 bases). With 1 base removed from V and 2 bases from J, the gap between germline ends came to 14 bases. Germline CDR1 reads SGHTA; CDR2 reads FQGNSA. CDR3 length: 16 residues. CDR3 amino acids: CASSLGAGSGNTEAFF. In nucleotides, the CDR3 is TGTGCCAGCAGCTTAGGTGCAGGGTCGGGAAACACTGAAGCTTTCTTT.

This clonotype came up many times. The V call is TRBV6-2 or TRBV6-3, the J call TRBJ2-1; D might be TRBD1 (5 bases). The CDR3 is made up of 15 amino acids. CDR1 and CDR2 from the germline V gene are MNHEY and SVGEGT. Trimming stripped 6 bases from V and 0 bases from J, with 12 bases between. The CDR3 reads CASRHRQSSYNEQFF. As DNA, the CDR3 is TGTGCCAGCAGGCACCGACAGAGCTCCTACAATGAGCAGTTCTTC.

This clonotype was seen many times. The rearrangement uses TRBV10-3 and TRBJ2-7; tentative D call: TRBD2 (7 bases). V lost 2 bases to trimming and J lost 1 base, with 18 bases between them. CDR3 size: 17 residues. The germline CDR1 and CDR2 sequences are ENHRY and SYGVKD. DNA of the CDR3: TGTGCCATCAGTGAGCCGGGGGCTAGCGGTCTTTCCTACGAGCAGTACTTC. Its translation: CAISEPGASGLSYEQYF.

About this clonotype itself: Since a much larger clone is just one base distant, this may be a read error. The V call is TRBV28, the J call TRBJ1-2; 7 bases align to TRBD1. CDR1 MDHEN and CDR2 SYDVKM come from the germline V gene. CDR3 size: 15 residues. CDR3 protein: CASSTSTGPNYAYTF. The CDR3 nucleotides read TGTGCCAGCAGTACCTCGACAGGGCCGAACTATGCCTACACCTTC.

The rearrangement links TRBV12-3 or TRBV12-4 to TRBJ1-2; 7 nucleotides align to TRBD1. Trimming took 3 bases from V and 3 from J; bases not matched to a gene: 4. The CDR3 sequence is 14 residues long. In DNA, the CDR3 is TGTGCCAGCAGTTTCGGACAGGAGGACTATGGCTACACCTTC. This sequence encodes CASSFGQEDYGYTF.

The chain uses TRBV9 and TRBJ2-7; D is possibly TRBD2 (7 bases). The germline V and J ends were trimmed by 1 base and 3 bases, with 14 bases remaining between them. CDR1 and CDR2 from the germline V gene are SGDLS and YYNGEE. The CDR3 loop spans 15 amino acids. The CDR3 sequence is CASSVKGGGFYEQYF. CDR3 in DNA: TGTGCCAGCAGCGTAAAAGGGGGGGGGTTCTACGAGCAGTACTTC.

This clonotype was detected a few times. The gene calls are TRBV12-3 or TRBV12-4 and TRBJ2-1; maybe TRBD1 (7 bases). This CDR3 has 14 amino acids. Trimming took off 6 bases at V and 4 bases at J, with 13 bases between the two ends. This chain's CDR3 is CASSKGAGYNEQFF. DNA of the CDR3: TGTGCCAGCAGCAAGGGGGCGGGATACAATGAGCAGTTCTTC.

The chain combines TRBV7-2 with TRBJ2-5; D is undetermined. In germline, CDR1 is SGHTA, CDR2 FQGNSA. Trimming took 3 bases from V and 5 from J, leaving 7 bases between them. The CDR3 runs to 12 residues. The CDR3, as DNA: TGTGCCAGCAGCTTCGAACGGGAGACCCAGTACTTC. It codes for CASSFERETQYF.

The sample holds many counts of this clonotype. The V gene is TRBV29-1, the J gene TRBJ2-7, with D possibly being TRBD1 (7 bases). Germline CDR1 is SQVTM and CDR2 is ANQGSEA. The length of the CDR3 is 11 residues. V lost 4 bases, J lost 7 bases, and 11 bases lay in between. CDR3 in DNA: TGCAGCGTTGGGGCAGGGGGGGAGCAGTACTTC. It encodes CSVGAGGEQYF.

The chain recombines TRBV6-2 or TRBV6-3 with TRBJ2-7; 7 nucleotides match TRBD1. The CDR3 has 15 residues. V trimming: 5 bases; J trimming: 1 base; junction bases outside the gene matches: 8. CDR1 MNHEY and CDR2 SVGEGT come from the germline V gene. The CDR3 nucleotides are TGTGCCAGCAGTATCCCGGACAGGCGGTCCTACGAGCAGTACTTC. Its translation: CASSIPDRRSYEQYF.

Ten or more counts support this clonotype. The rearrangement joins TRBV27 to TRBJ2-3; 11 bases agree with TRBD2. After removal of 3 bases from V and 2 bases from J, the junction contained 4 bases not matched to a gene. The CDR3 has 16 amino acids. Germline V gene sequence: CDR1 MNHEY, CDR2 SMNVEV (reference sequence). The CDR3 spells CASSFGTSGLTDTQYF. CDR3 nucleotide sequence: TGTGCCAGCAGTTTTGGGACTAGCGGCCTCACAGATACGCAGTATTTT.

This clonotype was picked up many times. The chain uses TRBV9 and TRBJ2-7; D perhaps matches TRBD1 (5 bases). Germline V CDR1 and CDR2: SGDLS, YYNGEE. Trimming removed 0 bases from V and 10 bases from J, with 17 bases in between. There are 14 residues in the CDR3. The CDR3 region is CASSVAQDEWQQYF. The CDR3 region has the DNA TGTGCCAGCAGCGTAGCACAGGACGAGTGGCAACAGTACTTC. Looking up the rest from reference TRBV9 and TRBJ2-7 gives the full variable domain: DSGVTQTPKHLITATGQRVTLRCSPRSGDLSVYWYQQSLDQGLQFLIQYYNGEERAKGNILERFSAQQFPDLHSELNLSSLELGDSALYFCASSVAQDEWQQYFGPGTRLTVT.

For this clonotype: A much larger clone is a single base away; this may be a read error. The V gene is TRBV27, the J gene TRBJ2-3, with D unclear. CDR1 is MNHEY and CDR2 is SMNVEV in the germline V gene (reference sequence). The CDR3 runs 16 residues. The CDR3 sequence: CASSLEAGRLPDTRYF. CDR3 bases: TGTGCCAGCAGTTTAGAGGCCGGACGCCTTCCAGATACGCGGTATTTT.

This clonotype was counted many times. The chain combines TRBV5-5 with TRBJ2-6; tentative D call: TRBD2 (6 bases). The CDR3 loop spans 16 amino acids. The germline V gene has CDR1 SGHKS and CDR2 YYEKEE (reference sequence). Trimming shortened V by 3 bases and J by 4 bases, and 14 bases separated the two germline ends. The CDR3 loop is CASSSAGTAGANVLTF. The DNA for the CDR3 is TGTGCCAGCAGCTCCGCAGGGACTGCCGGGGCCAACGTCCTGACTTTC.